Below are 16 T cell receptor beta chains sequenced from a single sample in a study of early T cells in non-severe SARS-CoV-2 infection. TCRdb ran MiXCR on the 5' RACE reads and lists one entry per CDR3 protein. The sample comprises about 69,000 distinct CDR3 sequences, about 4.6% of which are singletons, and about 3.6% rests with the top ten. Sequences were derived from whole blood, sampled at baseline. These receptors originate from an adult who was a healthcare worker with PCR-confirmed SARS-CoV-2 infection or an uninfected control (not recorded which). The donor label of this sample is uncertain.

The chain uses TRBV4-3 and TRBJ2-3; no definite D call. The CDR3 covers 15 residues. Trimming removed 0 bases at V and 2 bases at J, with 9 bases between. The germline CDR1 and CDR2 sequences are LGHNA and YSLEER. The CDR3 DNA is TGCGCCAGCAGCCAAGATAACTTCTACACAGATACGCAGTATTTT. Residues: CASSQDNFYTDTQYF.

This clonotype has more than one count but fewer than ten. The chain couples TRBV30 to TRBJ1-5; D gene ambiguous. Germline CDR1 reads GTSNPN; CDR2 reads SVGIG (reference sequence). CDR3 length: 13 residues. V was pared by 0 bases and J by 4 bases, with 7 bases between. CDR3 nucleotide sequence: TGTGCCTGGAGTGTGGACCGGAATCAGCCCCAGCATTTT. Encoded protein: CAWSVDRNQPQHF. The full variable domain, rest sourced from reference TRBV30 and TRBJ1-5, is SQTIHQWPATLVQPVGSPLSLECTVEGTSNPNLYWYRQAAGRGLQLLFYSVGIGQISSEVPQNLSASRPQDRQFILSSKKLLLSDSGFYLCAWSVDRNQPQHFGDGTRLSIL.

There are many counts of this clonotype. The chain has TRBV12-3 or TRBV12-4 and TRBJ2-2, with 7 bases that match TRBD1. The CDR3 extends over 16 amino acids. V gave up 1 base and J gave up 4 bases; unmatched junction bases: 6. The CDR3 nucleotides read TGTGCCAGCAGTTTAGACAGGGGCGAATTCACCGGGGAGCTGTTTTTT. Translation: CASSLDRGEFTGELFF.

V is TRBV10-2 and J is TRBJ2-7, with a possible D match to TRBD1 (5 bases). The CDR3 has 16 amino acids. Germline V CDR1 and CDR2: WSHSY, SAAADI. V was clipped by 3 bases and J by 0 bases, with 15 bases between them. The CDR3 protein is CASSDGAGSLSYEQYF. The CDR3 DNA follows: TGCGCCAGCAGTGATGGGGCAGGGTCCCTCTCCTACGAGCAGTACTTC.

The chain combines TRBV10-3 with TRBJ2-7, with a possible D match to TRBD1 (5 bases). In germline, CDR1 is ENHRY, CDR2 SYGVKD. The V end lost 6 bases, the J end lost 7 bases, and 10 bases lay between the germline ends. This CDR3 spans 11 amino acids. This chain's CDR3 is CAISQGGEQYF. The CDR3, as DNA: TGTGCCATCAGCCAGGGTGGTGAGCAGTACTTC.

The table lists this clonotype with many counts. V and J are TRBV27 and TRBJ2-1, with 7 bases identical to TRBD2. CDR3 length: 15 amino acids. The germline V gene has CDR1 MNHEY and CDR2 SMNVEV (reference sequence). J lost 3 bases, V lost 3 bases, and 5 bases had no gene match. CDR3 bases: TGTGCCAGCAGTTTGGGCAGCGGGGTCTACAATGAGCAGTTCTTC. This gives the protein CASSLGSGVYNEQFF.

This clonotype was counted only a few times. The chain uses TRBV5-1 and TRBJ1-1; maybe TRBD1 (6 bases). The CDR3 runs 15 residues. Trimming pared 4 bases from V and 4 bases from J, leaving 17 bases between. Per the germline V gene, CDR1 is SGHRS and CDR2 is YFSETQ. The CDR3 DNA reads TGCGCCAGCAGCGTTACAGGGCCCGGGCCCACTGAAGCTTTCTTT. This translates into CASSVTGPGPTEAFF. Together with reference TRBV5-1 and TRBJ1-1, the CDR3 gives the full variable domain: KAGVTQTPRYLIKTRGQQVTLSCSPISGHRSVSWYQQTPGQGLQFLFEYFSETQRNKGNFPGRFSGRQFSNSRSEMNVSTLELGDSALYLCASSVTGPGPTEAFFGQGTRLTVV.

This clonotype was counted only a few times. The chain employs TRBV2 and TRBJ2-3; D perhaps matches TRBD2 (5 bases). V gave up 4 bases and J gave up 0 bases, with 11 bases separating them. The CDR3 totals 15 residues. Germline CDR1 and CDR2: SNHLY and FYNNEI. CDR3 in amino acids: CASSVGEISTDTQYF. In DNA form, the CDR3 reads TGTGCCAGCAGTGTGGGAGAGATAAGCACAGATACGCAGTATTTT.

V gene TRBV30 combines with J gene TRBJ1-4; a weak D match, TRBD1 (5 bases). CDR1 is GTSNPN, CDR2 SVGIG, per germline (reference sequence). The length of the CDR3 is 13 residues. V gave up 2 bases and J gave up 1 base, with 5 bases separating them. The CDR3 spells CAWSRGTNEKLFF. DNA of the CDR3: TGTGCCTGGAGTAGGGGAACTAATGAAAAACTGTTTTTT.

J is TRBJ1-2 and V is TRBV27; perhaps TRBD1 as D (6 bases). Germline V gene sequence: CDR1 MNHEY, CDR2 SMNVEV (reference sequence). V shed 6 bases and J shed 1 base, with 12 bases lying between them. The CDR3 sequence is 14 residues long. DNA for the CDR3: TGTGCCAGCAGCCGGGACAACCTTAACTATGGCTACACCTTC. It encodes CASSRDNLNYGYTF.

This clonotype was seen many times. One junction end disagrees with the germline gene, perhaps due to a read error. The genes are TRBV7-7 and TRBJ2-5; D is uncertain. The CDR3 totals 12 residues. In germline, CDR1 is SSHAT, CDR2 FNYEAQ (reference sequence). The CDR3 reads CASSSGQETQYF. CDR3 in DNA: TGTGCTAGCAGCTCTGGCCAAGAGACCCAGTACTTC.

This clonotype occurred many times. The V gene is TRBV18, the J gene TRBJ1-1, with a possible D match to TRBD1 (6 bases). Germline assignment: CDR1 KGHSH and CDR2 LQKENI. The CDR3 loop spans 16 amino acids. Trimming took 4 bases from V and 0 from J, leaving 15 bases between them. The CDR3 DNA reads as TGTGCCAGCTCACAAACGGACAGAATCATGAACACTGAAGCTTTCTTT. Its protein is CASSQTDRIMNTEAFF.

The CDR3 sequence is CASSQGAGGTEAFF. DNA for the CDR3: TGCGCCAGCAGCCAAGGGGCCGGGGGGACTGAAGCTTTCTTT. This chain uses TRBV4-1 with TRBJ1-1; D is possibly TRBD1 (5 bases). This CDR3 is 14 amino acids long. CDR1 is MGHRA, CDR2 YSYEKL, per germline. V gave up 1 base and J gave up 5 bases, with 11 bases separating them.

The table lists this clonotype with a few counts. This chain joins TRBV10-3 and TRBJ2-1; TRBD2 aligns across 8 bases. The V gene end was trimmed by 3 bases and the J gene end by 8 bases; junction bases not matched to a gene: 12. CDR1 and CDR2 from the germline V gene are ENHRY and SYGVKD. CDR3 length: 16 residues. The CDR3 spells CAISDPAIWRGDEQFF. The CDR3 DNA follows: TGTGCCATCAGTGACCCCGCTATATGGCGGGGGGATGAGCAGTTCTTC.

The gene calls are TRBV29-1 and TRBJ2-5; 9 nucleotides match TRBD2. CDR3 size: 14 residues. After removal of 3 bases from V and 5 bases from J, the junction contained 7 bases not matched to a gene. From germline, CDR1 is SQVTM and CDR2 ANQGSEA. In DNA, the CDR3 is TGCAGCGTTGAGCTAGCGGGGCAATCGGAGACCCAGTACTTC. Protein product: CSVELAGQSETQYF.

This clonotype was seen a handful of times. The chain carries TRBV18 and TRBJ2-1; TRBD2 matches at 10 bases. CDR1 and CDR2 (germline): KGHSH, LQKENI. With V trimmed by 0 bases and J by 7 bases, 15 bases remained unmatched. The CDR3 contains 19 residues. CDR3 coding DNA: TGTGCCAGCTCACCACCCAATCGGGGTTGGCTAGCGGGGGAGAATGAGCAGTTCTTC. This codes for CASSPPNRGWLAGENEQFF.